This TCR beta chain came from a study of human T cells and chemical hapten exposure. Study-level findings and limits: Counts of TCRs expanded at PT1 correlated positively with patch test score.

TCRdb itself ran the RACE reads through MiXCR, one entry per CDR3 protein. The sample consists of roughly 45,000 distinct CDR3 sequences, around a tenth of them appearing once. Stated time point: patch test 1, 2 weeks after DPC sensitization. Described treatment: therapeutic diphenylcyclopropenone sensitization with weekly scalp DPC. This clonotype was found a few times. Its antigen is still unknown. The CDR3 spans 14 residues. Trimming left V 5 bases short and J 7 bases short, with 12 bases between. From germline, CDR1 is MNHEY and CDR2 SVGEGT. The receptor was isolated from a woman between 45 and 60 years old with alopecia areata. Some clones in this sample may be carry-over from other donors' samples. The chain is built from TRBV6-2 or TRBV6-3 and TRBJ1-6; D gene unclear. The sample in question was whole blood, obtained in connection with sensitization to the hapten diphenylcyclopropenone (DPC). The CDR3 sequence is CASSRPRLNSPLHF. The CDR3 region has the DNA TGTGCCAGCAGTCGCCCCCGACTGAATTCACCCCTCCACTTT.